A single T cell receptor beta chain is shown here with its context. The antigen is not known. The same CDR3 can be traced to other DNA sequences in this sample. The data derive from a study of shared clonotypes between healthy human individuals. V was shortened by 2 bases and J by 6 bases, with 4 bases between the two germline ends. The germline gives CDR1 MDHEN, CDR2 SYDVKM. The CDR3 length is 12 residues. Sequencing was performed with immunoSEQ multiplex PCR; in TCRdb, only in-frame clones are kept and a portion is missing. Of 2 million to 2.5 million clones detected, 93% appear once; the ten largest clones hold 0.36%. Study-level results: Only blood underwent sampling, and tissue repertoires likely differ. Non-shared clonotypes had lower generation probabilities than those shared by all four donors.

The sample taken for sequencing was naive CD4+ T cells from PBMCs. Subset in this sample: CD45RA+ positively selected. The J gene is TRBJ2-2, the V gene TRBV28; no definite D call. This sequence was found in a young man in good health. Some clones in this sample may be carry-over from other donors' samples. The CDR3 reads CASSLVPGELFF. DNA for the CDR3: TGTGCCAGCAGTTTAGTTCCCGGGGAGCTGTTTTTT.